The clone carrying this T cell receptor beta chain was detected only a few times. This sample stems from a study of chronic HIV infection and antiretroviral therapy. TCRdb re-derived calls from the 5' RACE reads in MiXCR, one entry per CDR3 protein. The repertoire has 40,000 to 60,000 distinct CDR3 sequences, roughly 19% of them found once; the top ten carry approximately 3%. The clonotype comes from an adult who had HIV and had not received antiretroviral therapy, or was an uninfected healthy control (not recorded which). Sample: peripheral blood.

The CDR3 reads CASSSPRAGGPFYEQYF. The CDR3 coding sequence is TGTGCCAGCAGTTCCCCTCGTGCGGGAGGCCCCTTCTACGAGCAGTACTTC. The V call is TRBV28, the J call TRBJ2-7; 8 nucleotides line up with TRBD2. This CDR3 is 17 amino acids long. CDR1 is MDHEN and CDR2 is SYDVKM in the germline V gene. V lost 4 bases, J lost 3 bases, and 14 bases stayed unmatched. The full variable domain, in which reference TRBV28 and TRBJ2-7 provide the parts outside the CDR3, is DVKVTQSSRYLVKRTGEKVFLECVQDMDHENMFWYRQDPGLGLRLIYFSYDVKMKEKGDIPEGYSVSREKKERFSLILESASTNQTSMYLCASSSPRAGGPFYEQYFGPGTRLTVT.